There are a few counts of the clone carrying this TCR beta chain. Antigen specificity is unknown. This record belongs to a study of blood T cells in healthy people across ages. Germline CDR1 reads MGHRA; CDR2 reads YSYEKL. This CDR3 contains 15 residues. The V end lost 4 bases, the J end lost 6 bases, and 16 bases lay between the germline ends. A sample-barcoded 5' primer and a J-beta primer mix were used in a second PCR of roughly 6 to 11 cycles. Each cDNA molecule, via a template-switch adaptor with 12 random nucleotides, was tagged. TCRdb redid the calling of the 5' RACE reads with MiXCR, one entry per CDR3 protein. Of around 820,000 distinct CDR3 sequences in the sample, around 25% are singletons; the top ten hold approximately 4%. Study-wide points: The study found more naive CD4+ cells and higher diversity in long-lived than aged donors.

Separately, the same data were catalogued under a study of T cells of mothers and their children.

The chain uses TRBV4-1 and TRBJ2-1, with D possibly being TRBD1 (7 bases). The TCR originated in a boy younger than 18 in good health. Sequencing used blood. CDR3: CASSRSGGFVNEQFF. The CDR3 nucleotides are TGCGCCAGCAGCCGATCAGGGGGGTTTGTCAATGAGCAGTTCTTC.